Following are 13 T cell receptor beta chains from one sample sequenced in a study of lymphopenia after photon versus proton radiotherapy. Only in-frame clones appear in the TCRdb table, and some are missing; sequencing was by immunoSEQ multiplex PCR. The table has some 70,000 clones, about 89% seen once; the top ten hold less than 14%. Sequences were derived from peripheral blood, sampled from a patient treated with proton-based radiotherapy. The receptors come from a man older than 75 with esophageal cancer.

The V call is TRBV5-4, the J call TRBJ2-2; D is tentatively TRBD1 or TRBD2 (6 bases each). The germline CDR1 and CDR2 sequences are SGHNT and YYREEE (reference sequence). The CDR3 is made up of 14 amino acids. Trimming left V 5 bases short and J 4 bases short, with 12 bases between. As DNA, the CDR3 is TGTGCCAGCAGGGGGGGCTCGAGCACCGGGGAGCTGTTTTTT. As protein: CASRGGSSTGELFF.

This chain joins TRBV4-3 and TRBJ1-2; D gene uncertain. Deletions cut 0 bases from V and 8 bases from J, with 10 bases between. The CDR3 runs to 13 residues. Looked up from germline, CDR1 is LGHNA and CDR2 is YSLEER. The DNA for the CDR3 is TGCGCCAGCAGCCAAGAATCATACGGAGGCTACACCTTC. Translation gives CASSQESYGGYTF.

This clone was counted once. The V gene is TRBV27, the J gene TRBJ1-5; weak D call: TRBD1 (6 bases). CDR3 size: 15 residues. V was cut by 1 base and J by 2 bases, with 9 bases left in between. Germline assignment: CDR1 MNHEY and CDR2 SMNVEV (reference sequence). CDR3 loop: CASSLWAGGNQPQHF. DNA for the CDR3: TGTGCCAGCAGTTTATGGGCAGGGGGCAATCAGCCCCAGCATTTT.

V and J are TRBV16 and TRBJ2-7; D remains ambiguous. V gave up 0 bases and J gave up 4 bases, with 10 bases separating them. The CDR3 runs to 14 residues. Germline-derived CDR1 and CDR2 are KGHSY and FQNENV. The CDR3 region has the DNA TGTGCCAGCAGCCAATCGATGCTTGGGTACGAGCAGTACTTC. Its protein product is CASSQSMLGYEQYF. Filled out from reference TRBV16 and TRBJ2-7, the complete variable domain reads GEEVAQTPKHLVRGEGQKAKLYCAPIKGHSYVFWYQQVLKNEFKFLISFQNENVFDETGMPKERFSAKCLPNSPCSLEIQATKLEDSAVYFCASSQSMLGYEQYFGPGTRLTVT.

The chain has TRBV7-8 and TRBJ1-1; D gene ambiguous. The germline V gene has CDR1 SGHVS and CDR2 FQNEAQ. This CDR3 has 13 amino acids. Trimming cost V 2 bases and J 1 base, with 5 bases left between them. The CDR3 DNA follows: TGTGCCAGCAGCTTATCCGAGAACACTGAAGCTTTCTTT. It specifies CASSLSENTEAFF.

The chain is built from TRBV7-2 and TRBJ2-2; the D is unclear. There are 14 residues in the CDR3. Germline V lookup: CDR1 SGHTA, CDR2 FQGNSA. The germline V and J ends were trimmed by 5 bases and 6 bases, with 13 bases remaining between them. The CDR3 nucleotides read TGTGCCAGCAGCCAACGGACCAACGCCGGGGAGCTGTTTTTT. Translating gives CASSQRTNAGELFF. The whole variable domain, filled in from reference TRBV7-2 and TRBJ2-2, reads GAGVSQSPSNKVTEKGKDVELRCDPISGHTALYWYRQSLGQGLEFLIYFQGNSAPDKSGLPSDRFSAERTGGSVSTLTIQRTQQEDSAVYLCASSQRTNAGELFFGEGSRLTVL.

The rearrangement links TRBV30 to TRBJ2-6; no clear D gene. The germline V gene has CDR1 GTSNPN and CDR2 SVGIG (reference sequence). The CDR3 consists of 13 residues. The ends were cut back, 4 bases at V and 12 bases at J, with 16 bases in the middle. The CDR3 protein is CAWNGRTLSVLTF. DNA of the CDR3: TGTGCCTGGAACGGCAGGACCCTATCCGTCCTGACTTTC.

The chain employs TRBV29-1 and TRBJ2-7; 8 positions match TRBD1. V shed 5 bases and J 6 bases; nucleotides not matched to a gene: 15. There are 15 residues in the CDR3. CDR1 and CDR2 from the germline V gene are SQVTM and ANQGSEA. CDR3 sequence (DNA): TGCAGCGTTTCGTGGCAGGACAGGGAAGCGCGCGAGCAGTACTTC. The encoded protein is CSVSWQDREAREQYF.

The CDR3 sequence is CASSLLGYNEQFF. CDR3 sequence (DNA): TGTGCCAGCAGCTTATTAGGCTACAATGAGCAGTTCTTC. The rearrangement joins TRBV7-8 to TRBJ2-1; D is undetermined. Looked up from germline, CDR1 is SGHVS and CDR2 is FQNEAQ. Trimming removed 2 bases at V and 3 bases at J, with 5 bases between. The CDR3 is 13 amino acids.

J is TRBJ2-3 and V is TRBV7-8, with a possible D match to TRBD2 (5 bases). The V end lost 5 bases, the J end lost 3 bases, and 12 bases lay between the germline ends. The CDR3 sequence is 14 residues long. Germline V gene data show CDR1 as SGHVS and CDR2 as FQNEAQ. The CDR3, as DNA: TGTGCCAGCAGCCCGGGGATCCCAACAGATACGCAGTATTTT. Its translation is CASSPGIPTDTQYF.

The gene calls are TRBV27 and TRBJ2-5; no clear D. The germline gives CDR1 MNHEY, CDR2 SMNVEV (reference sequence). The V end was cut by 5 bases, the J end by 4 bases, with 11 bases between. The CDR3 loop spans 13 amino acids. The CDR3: CASSPRVVETQYF. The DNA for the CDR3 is TGTGCCAGCAGTCCCCGGGTTGTAGAGACCCAGTACTTC.

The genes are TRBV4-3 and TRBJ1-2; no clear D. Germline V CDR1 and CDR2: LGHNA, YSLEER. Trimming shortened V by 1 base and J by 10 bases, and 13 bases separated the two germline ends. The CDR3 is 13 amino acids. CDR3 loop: CASSQVLDGVYTF. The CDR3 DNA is TGCGCCAGCAGCCAAGTGTTGGACGGAGTCTACACCTTC.

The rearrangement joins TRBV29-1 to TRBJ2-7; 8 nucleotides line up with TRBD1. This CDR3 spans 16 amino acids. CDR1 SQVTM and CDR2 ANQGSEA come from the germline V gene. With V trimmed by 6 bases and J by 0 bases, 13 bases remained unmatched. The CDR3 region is CSVNERQGAYSYEQYF. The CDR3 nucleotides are TGCAGCGTCAACGAGCGTCAGGGGGCCTACTCCTACGAGCAGTACTTC.